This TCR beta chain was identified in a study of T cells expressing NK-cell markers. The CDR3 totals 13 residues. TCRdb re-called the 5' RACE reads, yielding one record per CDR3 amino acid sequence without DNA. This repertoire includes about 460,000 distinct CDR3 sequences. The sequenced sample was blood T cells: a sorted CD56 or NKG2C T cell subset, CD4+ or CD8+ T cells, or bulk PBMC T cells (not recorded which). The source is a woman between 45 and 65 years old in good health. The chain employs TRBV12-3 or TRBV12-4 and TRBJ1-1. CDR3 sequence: CASINIPVREAFF.